This T cell receptor (beta chain) was observed in a study of T cell responses to AZD1222 COVID-19 vaccine. Study conclusions and caveats: Spike-spanning, vaccine-associated CD4 TCRs were dominant at 160-218 and 743-854. Of the AZD1222 recipients, only six were seropositive at baseline. Spike-specific TCR depth and breadth grew after two AZD1222 doses. Donors were chiefly white British, with a greater number of females, and clonal diversity was perhaps underestimated.

As regards this clone: Antigen unknown.

TCRdb's copy holds only in-frame clones and misses some; the assay was immunoSEQ multiplex PCR. The top ten hold roughly 1.8% of the sample, which has over 120,000 clones, around 90% seen once. Trimming shortened V by 6 bases and J by 5 bases, and 16 bases separated the two germline ends. The CDR3 covers 14 residues. Looked up from germline, CDR1 is ENHRY and CDR2 is SYGVKD. This sequence joins TRBV10-3 and TRBJ1-1, with D tentatively TRBD1 (6 bases). The receptor was isolated from an adult in good health. The sequences come from peripheral blood, collected on day 0 of AZD1222 vaccination. The CDR3, as DNA: TGTGCCATCAGAGGGGGGGGCGCGGGGACTGAAGCTTTCTTT. Its translation: CAIRGGGAGTEAFF.